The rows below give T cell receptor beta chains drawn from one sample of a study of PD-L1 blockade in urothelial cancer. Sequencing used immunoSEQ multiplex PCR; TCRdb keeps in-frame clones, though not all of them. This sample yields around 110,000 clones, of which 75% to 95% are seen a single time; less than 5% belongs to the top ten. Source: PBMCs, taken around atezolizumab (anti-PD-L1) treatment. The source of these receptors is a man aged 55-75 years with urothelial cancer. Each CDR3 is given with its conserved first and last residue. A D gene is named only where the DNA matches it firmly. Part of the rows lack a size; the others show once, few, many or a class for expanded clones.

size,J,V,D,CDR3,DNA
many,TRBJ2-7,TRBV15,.,CATSRDREAEQYF,TGTGCCACCAGCAGAGATCGGGAAGCCGAGCAGTACTTC
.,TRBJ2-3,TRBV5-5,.,CASIGGGVGTQYF,TGTGCCAGCATCGGCGGGGGCGTGGGTACGCAGTATTTT
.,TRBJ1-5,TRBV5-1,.,CASSLDPAGPQHF,TGCGCCAGCAGCTTGGACCCCGCGGGGCCCCAGCATTTT
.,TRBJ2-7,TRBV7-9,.,CASSPVYEQYF,TGTGCCAGCAGCCCGGTTTACGAGCAGTACTTC
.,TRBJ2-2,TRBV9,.,CASSVSARNTGELFF,TGTGCCAGCAGCGTTAGCGCCAGAAACACCGGGGAGCTGTTTTTT
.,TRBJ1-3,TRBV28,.,CASSPPRRTGNTIYF,TGTGCCAGCAGTCCTCCCAGGAGGACTGGAAACACCATATATTTT
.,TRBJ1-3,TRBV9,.,CASSRGTDSGNTIYF,TGTGCCAGCAGCCGCGGGACGGACTCTGGAAACACCATATATTTT
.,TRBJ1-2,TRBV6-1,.,CASSVASNYGYTF,TGTGCCAGCAGCGTCGCGTCTAACTATGGCTACACCTTC
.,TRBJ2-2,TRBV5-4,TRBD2,CASSPLNSGGATGELFF,TGTGCCAGCAGCCCACTGAATAGCGGGGGGGCCACCGGGGAGCTGTTTTTT
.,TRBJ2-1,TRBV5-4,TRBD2,CASSLSRTSGGSYNEQFF,TGTGCCAGCAGCTTGTCCCGGACTAGCGGGGGGTCCTACAATGAGCAGTTCTTC